This T cell receptor (beta chain) emerged from a study of blood T cell repertoires in COVID-19. Turning to the study itself: In each case, the material was cDNA or gDNA derived from T cells, B-cell-depleted T cells, or PBMCs.

The length of the CDR3 is 15 residues. Germline V gene data show CDR1 as ENHRY and CDR2 as SYGVKD. V gave up 3 bases and J gave up 0 bases, with 6 bases separating them. The data were produced by immunoSEQ multiplex PCR, yet TCRdb's version contains in-frame clones alone and is incomplete. Among fewer than 200,000 clones listed, approximately 80% were seen once. The source material was peripheral blood. The clonotype was recovered from a woman over 75 with acute or convalescent COVID-19. This rearrangement joins TRBV10-3 to TRBJ1-6; no clear D. The CDR3 coding sequence is TGTGCCATCAGTGAATTTCGCTCCTATAATTCACCCCTCCACTTT. Its protein is CAISEFRSYNSPLHF.